This T cell receptor (beta chain) was retrieved from a study of T cell repertoires in cytomegalovirus infection. On the study more broadly: CMV infection plus the matching HLA type was flagged by public TCR beta signatures. Study-wide points: In two of eight donors, the top clonotype was HLA-C-restricted CMV-specific.

One entry per CDR3 protein, called by TCRdb with MiXCR from the reads. The sample lists almost 300,000 distinct CDR3 sequences; 9.6% were seen once. This clonotype was found many times. Its antigen is unidentified. With V trimmed by 9 bases and J by 5 bases, 13 bases remained unmatched. This CDR3 spans 16 amino acids. Germline V lookup: CDR1 SGHVS, CDR2 FNYEAQ. This TCR derives from a human donor in good health (CMV status not recorded). Some clones in this sample may be carry-over from other donors' samples. What was sequenced was PBMCs. The V and J genes are TRBV7-6 and TRBJ2-1; TRBD2 agrees at 10 bases. The CDR3 DNA follows: TGTGCCAGATCTTCGAGGCTAGCGGGGGTTCACAATGAGCAGTTCTTC. Protein sequence: CARSSRLAGVHNEQFF.